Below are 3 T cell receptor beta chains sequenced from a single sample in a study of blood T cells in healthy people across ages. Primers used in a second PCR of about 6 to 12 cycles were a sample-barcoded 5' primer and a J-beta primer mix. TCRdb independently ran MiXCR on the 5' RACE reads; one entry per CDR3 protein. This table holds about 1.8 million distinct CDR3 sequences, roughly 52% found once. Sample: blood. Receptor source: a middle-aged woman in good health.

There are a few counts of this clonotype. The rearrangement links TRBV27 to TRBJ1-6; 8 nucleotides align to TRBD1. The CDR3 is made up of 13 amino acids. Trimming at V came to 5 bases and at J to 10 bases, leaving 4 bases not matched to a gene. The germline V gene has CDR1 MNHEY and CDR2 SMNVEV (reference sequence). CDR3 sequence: CASSLTGASPLHF. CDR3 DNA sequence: TGTGCCAGCAGTCTGACAGGGGCGTCACCCCTCCACTTT.

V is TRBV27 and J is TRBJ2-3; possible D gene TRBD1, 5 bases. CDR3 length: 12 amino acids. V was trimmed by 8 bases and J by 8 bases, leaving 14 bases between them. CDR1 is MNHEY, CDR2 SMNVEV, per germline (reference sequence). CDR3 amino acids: CASGQFSPTQYF. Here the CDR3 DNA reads TGTGCCAGCGGACAATTTAGCCCTACGCAGTATTTT.

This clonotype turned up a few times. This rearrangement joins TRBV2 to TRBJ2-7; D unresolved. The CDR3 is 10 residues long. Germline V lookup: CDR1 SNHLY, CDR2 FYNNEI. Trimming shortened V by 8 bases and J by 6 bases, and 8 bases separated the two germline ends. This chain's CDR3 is CASLLLEQYF. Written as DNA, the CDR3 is TGTGCCAGCTTGCTCCTCGAGCAGTACTTC.